The 28 T cell receptor beta chains below all came from one sample that was sequenced in a study of CXCR3-negative and CXCR3-positive naive CD8 T cells. All TRB cDNA libraries came from 5' RACE performed with UMI labels. From the 5' RACE reads, TCRdb lists one entry per CDR3 protein and no DNA. The table for this sample gives some 130,000 distinct CDR3 sequences. Material for sequencing was naive CXCR3- CD8+ T cells from blood. The subset denotes: CD45RO-CCR7+CD27+CD95- naive CD8+ T cells lacking CXCR3 (TNR3-). The receptors shown here come from a human donor in good health. Some clones in this sample may be carry-over from other donors' samples.

This chain joins TRBV28 and TRBJ2-1; TCRdb lists TRBD2, though no DNA is available to test this call. In germline, CDR1 is MDHEN, CDR2 SYDVKM. This CDR3 is 17 amino acids long. CDR3 amino acids: CASSLDYAGVGDNEQFF.

V usage is TRBV27 and J usage is TRBJ2-2; with no DNA, the TCRdb D assignment of TRBD1 cannot be verified. The CDR3 covers 16 residues. From germline, CDR1 is MNHEY and CDR2 SMNVEV (reference sequence). This chain's CDR3 is CASSFVSGAYTGELFF.

This chain connects TRBV14 to TRBJ2-1; the D gene TCRdb calls, TRBD2, cannot be checked with no DNA. This CDR3 is built from 18 residues. Germline V gene sequence: CDR1 SGHDN, CDR2 FVKESK. The CDR3 reads CASSQDEFWREGDNEQFF.

V usage is TRBV19 and J usage is TRBJ1-4; TCRdb gives TRBD1 as the D gene, but with no DNA this cannot be confirmed. The germline V gene has CDR1 LNHDA and CDR2 SQIVND (reference sequence). The CDR3 consists of 15 residues. The CDR3 loop is CASSATGARGEKLFF.

The chain employs TRBV7-2 and TRBJ2-5; there is no DNA to check the TCRdb D call of TRBD1. Per germline, CDR1 SGHTA and CDR2 FQGNSA. The length of the CDR3 is 14 residues. CDR3 residues: CASSSYRGKETQYF.

The J gene is TRBJ2-7, the V gene TRBV28; TCRdb lists TRBD1, though no DNA is available to test this call. Germline V gene lookup returns CDR1 MDHEN and CDR2 SYDVKM. This CDR3 contains 14 residues. The CDR3 region is CASRRDRGNYEQYF. Full variable domain (outside the CDR3, taken from reference TRBV28 and TRBJ2-7): DVKVTQSSRYLVKRTGEKVFLECVQDMDHENMFWYRQDPGLGLRLIYFSYDVKMKEKGDIPEGYSVSREKKERFSLILESASTNQTSMYLCASRRDRGNYEQYFGPGTRLTVT.

This chain connects TRBV28 to TRBJ2-5. There are 13 residues in the CDR3. Germline CDR1 MDHEN, CDR2 SYDVKM. The CDR3 sequence: CASSSATEETQYF.

This rearrangement joins TRBV19 to TRBJ2-7; TCRdb returns TRBD2, unconfirmable since there is no DNA. Germline V gene sequence: CDR1 LNHDA, CDR2 SQIVND (reference sequence). The CDR3 runs 15 residues. The CDR3 reads CASSWASGDTYEQYF.

The chain recombines TRBV11-2 with TRBJ2-7. This CDR3 has 14 amino acids. The V gene's germline CDR1 is SGHAT and CDR2 FQNNGV. Here the CDR3 reads CASSTAGGSYEQYF.

J is TRBJ2-3 and V is TRBV28; TCRdb's assignment of TRBD2 cannot be checked, as there is no DNA. This CDR3 spans 14 amino acids. Germline CDR1 and CDR2: MDHEN and SYDVKM. The CDR3 is CASSEAGGLPTQYF.

The gene calls are TRBV5-1 and TRBJ2-7; TCRdb's D call of TRBD1 is untestable without DNA. The germline CDR1 and CDR2 sequences are SGHRS and YFSETQ. The CDR3 extends over 11 amino acids. The CDR3 spells CASSSPGHRLF. Complete variable domain (other parts from reference TRBV5-1 and TRBJ2-7): KAGVTQTPRYLIKTRGQQVTLSCSPISGHRSVSWYQQTPGQGLQFLFEYFSETQRNKGNFPGRFSGRQFSNSRSEMNVSTLELGDSALYLCASSSPGHRLFGPGTRLTVT.

V gene TRBV6-1 combines with J gene TRBJ2-7; absent DNA, TCRdb's TRBD1 call cannot be checked. The CDR3 has 15 amino acids. The germline V gene encodes CDR1 MNHNS and CDR2 SASEGT. The CDR3 reads CASSEITGTGGEQYF.

The chain combines TRBV29-1 with TRBJ1-5; TCRdb returns TRBD1, unconfirmable since there is no DNA. The V gene's germline CDR1 is SQVTM and CDR2 ANQGSEA. The CDR3 sequence is 13 residues long. The CDR3 sequence: CSAGAGVGQPQHF.

The chain employs TRBV6-6 and TRBJ1-2; the TCRdb call, TRBD1, lacks DNA for checking. This CDR3 spans 16 amino acids. Looked up from germline, CDR1 is MNHNY and CDR2 is SVGAGI (reference sequence). The CDR3 sequence is CASSSDPDRGFNGYTF.

This chain links TRBV28 with TRBJ2-7; TCRdb outputs TRBD1, but without DNA this stays unchecked. Germline V CDR1 and CDR2: MDHEN, SYDVKM. This CDR3 comprises 16 residues. The CDR3 is CASNTGWDGSSYEQYF.

This rearrangement joins TRBV12-3 or TRBV12-4 to TRBJ2-2. The length of the CDR3 is 12 residues. CDR3 amino acids: CASGLLSGELFF.

V is TRBV6-5 and J is TRBJ2-5. CDR3 size: 15 residues. Per the germline V gene, CDR1 is MNHEY and CDR2 is SVGAGI. CDR3 sequence reads: CASSYSRMWQETQYF.

The CDR3 reads CASIQRTGVTEAFF. The chain links TRBV12-3 or TRBV12-4 to TRBJ1-1; TCRdb's assignment of TRBD1 cannot be checked, as there is no DNA. The CDR3 runs to 14 residues.

The gene calls are TRBV20-1 and TRBJ2-1. The CDR3 sequence is 11 residues long. Germline V gene data show CDR1 as DFQATT and CDR2 as SNEGSKA (reference sequence). The CDR3 spells CSASSYNEQFF.

This rearrangement joins TRBV29-1 to TRBJ1-1. The V gene's germline CDR1 is SQVTM and CDR2 ANQGSEA. The CDR3 has 11 residues. CDR3 in amino acids: CSVEMNTEAFF.

This chain uses TRBV4-1 with TRBJ2-7. Germline-derived CDR1 and CDR2 are MGHRA and YSYEKL. CDR3 length: 15 amino acids. The CDR3 loop is CASSQGPGYVYEQYF.

The V gene is TRBV9, the J gene TRBJ2-3. The germline V gene has CDR1 SGDLS and CDR2 YYNGEE. CDR3 length: 17 amino acids. CDR3 residues: CASSGYLVKPSTDTQYF.

The genes are TRBV5-5 and TRBJ2-7. CDR3 length equals 14 residues. Germline V gene data show CDR1 as SGHKS and CDR2 as YYEKEE (reference sequence). CDR3: CASSLDPYSYEQYF.

Here the CDR3 reads CASSLEGTRYNEQFF. V usage is TRBV5-6 and J usage is TRBJ2-1; TCRdb outputs TRBD1, but without DNA this stays unchecked. The CDR3 totals 15 residues. Looked up from germline, CDR1 is SGHDT and CDR2 is YYEEEE.

V usage is TRBV29-1 and J usage is TRBJ1-1. The CDR3 has 12 residues. CDR1 and CDR2 from the germline V gene are SQVTM and ANQGSEA. This chain's CDR3 is CSVLVLNTEAFF.

The rearrangement joins TRBV27 to TRBJ2-7; TCRdb outputs TRBD1, but without DNA this stays unchecked. Germline CDR1 MNHEY, CDR2 SMNVEV (reference sequence). This CDR3 has 15 residues. This CDR3 reads CASRRGASGYYEQYF.

The chain links TRBV4-3 to TRBJ1-2; TCRdb's D call, TRBD1, is unchecked because there is no DNA. The CDR3 loop spans 14 amino acids. The V gene's germline CDR1 is LGHNA and CDR2 YSLEER. The CDR3 sequence: CASSHQTGGWGYTF.

V and J are TRBV5-1 and TRBJ1-1. Per the germline V gene, CDR1 is SGHRS and CDR2 is YFSETQ. CDR3 size: 14 residues. The CDR3 sequence is CASSLLSGNTEAFF.